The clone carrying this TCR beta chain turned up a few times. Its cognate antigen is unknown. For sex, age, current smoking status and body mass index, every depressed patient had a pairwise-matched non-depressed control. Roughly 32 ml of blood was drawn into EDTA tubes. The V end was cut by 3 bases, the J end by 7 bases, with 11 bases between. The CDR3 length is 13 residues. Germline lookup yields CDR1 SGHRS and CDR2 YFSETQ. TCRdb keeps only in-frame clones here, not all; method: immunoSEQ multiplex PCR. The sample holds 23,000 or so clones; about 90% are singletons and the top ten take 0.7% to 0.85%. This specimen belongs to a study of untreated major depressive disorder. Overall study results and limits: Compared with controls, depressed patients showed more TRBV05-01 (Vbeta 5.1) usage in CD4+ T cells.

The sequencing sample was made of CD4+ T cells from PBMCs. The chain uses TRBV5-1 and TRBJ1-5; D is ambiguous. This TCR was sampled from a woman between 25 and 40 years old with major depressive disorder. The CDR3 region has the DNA TGCGCCAGCAGCTCCGACGGTATCCAGCCCCAGCATTTT. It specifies CASSSDGIQPQHF.